The sequence of this TCR beta chain was determined in a study of post-analysis software for immune sequencing data. Findings and caveats of the study: Patients carried several TRBV segments more frequently than controls did, and TRBV5-6, TRBV5-1 and TRBV20-1 were among them.

Germline CDR1 SEHNR, CDR2 FQNEAQ (reference sequence). Trimming cost V 4 bases and J 0 bases, with 11 bases left between them. CDR3 length: 15 amino acids. A note on this clonotype: Its specificity is unknown.

cDNA libraries for TCR beta contained unique molecular identifiers. TCRdb ran MiXCR on the PCR reads and lists one entry per CDR3 protein. The sample carries about 180,000 distinct CDR3 sequences, about 32% recorded once. The TCR comes from a girl aged 10-17 years with multiple sclerosis. This chain links TRBV7-9 with TRBJ2-3; weak D call: TRBD1 (6 bases). Material: blood. CDR3 residues: CASSSYDRSTDTQYF. The CDR3 nucleotides read TGTGCCAGCAGCTCATACGACAGGAGCACAGATACGCAGTATTTT.